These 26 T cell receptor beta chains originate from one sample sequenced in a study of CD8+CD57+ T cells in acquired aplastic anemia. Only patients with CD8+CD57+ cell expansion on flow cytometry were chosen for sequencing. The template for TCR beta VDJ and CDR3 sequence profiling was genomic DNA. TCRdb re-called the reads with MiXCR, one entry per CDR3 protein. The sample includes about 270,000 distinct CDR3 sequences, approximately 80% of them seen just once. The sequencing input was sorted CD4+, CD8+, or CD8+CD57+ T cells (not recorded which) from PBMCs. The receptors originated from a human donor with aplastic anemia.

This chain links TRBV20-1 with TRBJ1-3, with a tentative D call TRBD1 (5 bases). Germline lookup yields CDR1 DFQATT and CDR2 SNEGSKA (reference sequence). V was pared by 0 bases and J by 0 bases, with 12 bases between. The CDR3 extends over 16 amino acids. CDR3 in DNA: TGCAGTGCTAGAGAGTATTATGGGGGCTCTGGAAACACCATATATTTT. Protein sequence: CSAREYYGGSGNTIYF.

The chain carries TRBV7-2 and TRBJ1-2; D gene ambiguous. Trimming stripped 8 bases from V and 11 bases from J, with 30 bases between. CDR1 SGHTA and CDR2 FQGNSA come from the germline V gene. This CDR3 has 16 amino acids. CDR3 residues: CASGVEGTDLQYVYTF. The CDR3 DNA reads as TGTGCCAGCGGGGTGGAGGGCACAGATCTGCAGTATGTTTACACCTTC.

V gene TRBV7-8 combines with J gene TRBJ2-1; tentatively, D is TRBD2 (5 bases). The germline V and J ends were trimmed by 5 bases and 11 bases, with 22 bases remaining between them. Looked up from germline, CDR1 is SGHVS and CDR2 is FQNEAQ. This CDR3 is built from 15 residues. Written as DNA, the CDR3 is TGTGCCAGCAGCATAACTAGAGGGCCTTACACGCAGCAGTTCTTC. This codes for CASSITRGPYTQQFF.

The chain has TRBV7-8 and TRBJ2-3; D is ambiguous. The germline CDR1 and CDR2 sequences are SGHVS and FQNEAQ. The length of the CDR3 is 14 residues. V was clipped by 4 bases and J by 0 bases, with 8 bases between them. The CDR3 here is CASSYERSTDTQYF. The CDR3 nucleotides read TGTGCCAGCAGCTACGAGCGAAGCACAGATACGCAGTATTTT.

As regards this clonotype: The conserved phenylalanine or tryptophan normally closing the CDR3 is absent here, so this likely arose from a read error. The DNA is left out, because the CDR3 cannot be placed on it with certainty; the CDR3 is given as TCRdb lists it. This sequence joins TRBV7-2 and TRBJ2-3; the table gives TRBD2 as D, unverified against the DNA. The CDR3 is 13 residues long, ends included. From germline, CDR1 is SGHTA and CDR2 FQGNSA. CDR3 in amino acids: CASSAARTSGLNE.

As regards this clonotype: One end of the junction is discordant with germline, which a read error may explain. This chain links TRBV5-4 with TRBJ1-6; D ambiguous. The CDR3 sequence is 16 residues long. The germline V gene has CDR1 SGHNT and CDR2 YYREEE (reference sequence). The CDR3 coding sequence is TGTGACAGCAGCTTTACTAAGGGCGGCTATAATTCACCCCTCCACTTT. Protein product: CDSSFTKGGYNSPLHF.

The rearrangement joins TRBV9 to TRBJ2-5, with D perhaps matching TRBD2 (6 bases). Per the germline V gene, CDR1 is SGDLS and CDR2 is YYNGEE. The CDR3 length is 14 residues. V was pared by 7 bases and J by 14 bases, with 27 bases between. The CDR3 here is CASGGAGSIQSFYF. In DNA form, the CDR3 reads TGTGCCAGCGGAGGGGCCGGGAGCATTCAGTCCTTCTACTTC.

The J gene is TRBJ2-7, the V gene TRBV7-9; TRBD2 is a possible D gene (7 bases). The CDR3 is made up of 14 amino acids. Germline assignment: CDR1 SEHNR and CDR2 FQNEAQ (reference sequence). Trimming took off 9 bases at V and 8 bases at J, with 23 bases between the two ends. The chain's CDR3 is CARSCGGMPDKQYF. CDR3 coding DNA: TGTGCCAGGTCTTGCGGGGGCATGCCCGACAAGCAGTACTTC.

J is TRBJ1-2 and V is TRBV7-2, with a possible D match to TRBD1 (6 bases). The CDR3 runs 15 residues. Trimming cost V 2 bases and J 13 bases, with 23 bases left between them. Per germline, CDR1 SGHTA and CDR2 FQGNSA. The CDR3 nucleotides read TGTGCCAGCAGCTTAAGAGGGGGGGCGAAGGGCTACACCACCTTC. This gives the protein CASSLRGGAKGYTTF.

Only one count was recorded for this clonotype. Written as DNA, the CDR3 is TGTGCCACCAGCGGCCGGGGCCCAGCCAACCAGCAGTACTTC. Residues: CATSGRGPANQQYF. The chain joins TRBV15 to TRBJ2-3; D might be TRBD1 or TRBD2, each matching 5 bases. The J call may be incorrect, as the DNA end agrees better with TRBJ2-7. CDR3 length equals 14 residues. Germline V gene data show CDR1 as LNHNV and CDR2 as YYDKDF (reference sequence).

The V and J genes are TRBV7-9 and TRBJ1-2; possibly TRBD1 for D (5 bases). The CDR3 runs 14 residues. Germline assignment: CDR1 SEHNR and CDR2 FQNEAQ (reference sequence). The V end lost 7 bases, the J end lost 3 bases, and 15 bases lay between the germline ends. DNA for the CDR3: TGTGCCAGCACCACGCAGGGTTTGGACTATGGCTACACCTTC. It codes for CASTTQGLDYGYTF.

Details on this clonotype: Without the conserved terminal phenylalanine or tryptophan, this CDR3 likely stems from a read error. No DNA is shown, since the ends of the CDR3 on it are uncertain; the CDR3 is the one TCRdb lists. CDR3 region: CASSSGGASYNSL. The rearrangement uses TRBV9 and TRBJ2-1; the table's TRBD1 call for D was not verified on the DNA. Germline V gene data show CDR1 as SGDLS and CDR2 as YYNGEE. The CDR3 sequence runs 13 residues, both termini included.

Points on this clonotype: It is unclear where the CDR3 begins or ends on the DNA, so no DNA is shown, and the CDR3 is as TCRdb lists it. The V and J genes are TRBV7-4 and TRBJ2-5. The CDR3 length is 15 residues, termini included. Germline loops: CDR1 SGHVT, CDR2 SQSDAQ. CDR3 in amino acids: CASSVVVTSSTSEYF.

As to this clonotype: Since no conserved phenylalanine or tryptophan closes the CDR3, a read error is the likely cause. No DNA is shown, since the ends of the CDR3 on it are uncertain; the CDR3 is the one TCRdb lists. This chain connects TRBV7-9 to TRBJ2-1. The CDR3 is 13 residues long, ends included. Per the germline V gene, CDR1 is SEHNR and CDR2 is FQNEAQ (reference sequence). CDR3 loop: CASSLKEHTQYFG.

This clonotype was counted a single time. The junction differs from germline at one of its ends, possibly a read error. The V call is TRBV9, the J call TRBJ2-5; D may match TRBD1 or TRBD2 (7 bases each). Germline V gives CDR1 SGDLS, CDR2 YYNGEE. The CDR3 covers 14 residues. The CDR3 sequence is CASSGGGTEENTDF. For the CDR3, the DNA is TGTGCCAGCAGCGGGGGGGGGACAGAAGAGAACACTGACTTC.

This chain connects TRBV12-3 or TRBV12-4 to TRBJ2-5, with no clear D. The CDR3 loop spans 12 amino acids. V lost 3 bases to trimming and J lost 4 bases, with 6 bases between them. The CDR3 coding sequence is TGTGCCAGCAGTTTGGTGGGAGAGACCCAGTACTTC. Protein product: CASSLVGETQYF.

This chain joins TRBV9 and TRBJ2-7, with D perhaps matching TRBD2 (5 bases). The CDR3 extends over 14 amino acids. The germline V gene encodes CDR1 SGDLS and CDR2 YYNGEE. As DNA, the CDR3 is TGTGCCGCTCACTCCCGGGGTACCCCCTACGTCCAGCACGTC. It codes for CAAHSRGTPYVQHV.

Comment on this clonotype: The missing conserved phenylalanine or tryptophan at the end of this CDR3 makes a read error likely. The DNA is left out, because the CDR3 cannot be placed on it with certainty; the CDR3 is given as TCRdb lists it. The CDR3 spells CASRIAGGSYNEQFFV. This rearrangement joins TRBV19 to TRBJ2-2; TRBD1 reflects the table's D call only, with no check against the DNA. The CDR3 contains 16 residues when both ends are counted. From germline, CDR1 is LNHDA and CDR2 SQIVND (reference sequence).

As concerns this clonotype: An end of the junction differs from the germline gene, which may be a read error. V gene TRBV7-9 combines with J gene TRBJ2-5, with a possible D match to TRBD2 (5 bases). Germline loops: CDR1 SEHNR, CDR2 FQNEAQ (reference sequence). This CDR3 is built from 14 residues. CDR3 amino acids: CASSSGRSEGSEEF. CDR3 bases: TGTGCCAGCAGCAGTGGAAGAAGCGAAGGGAGCGAGGAGTTC.

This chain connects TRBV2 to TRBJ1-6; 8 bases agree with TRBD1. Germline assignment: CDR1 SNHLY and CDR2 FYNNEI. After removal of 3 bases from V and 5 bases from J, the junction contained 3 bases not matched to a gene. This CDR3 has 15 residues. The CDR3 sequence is CASSETGVDNSPLHF. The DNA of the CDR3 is TGTGCCAGCAGTGAGACAGGGGTGGATAATTCACCCCTCCACTTT.

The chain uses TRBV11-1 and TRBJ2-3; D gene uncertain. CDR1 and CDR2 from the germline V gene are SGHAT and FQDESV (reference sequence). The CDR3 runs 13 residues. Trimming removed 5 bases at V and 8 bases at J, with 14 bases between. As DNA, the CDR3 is TGTGCCAGCAGCCAGGAGATGACCTCTACGCAGTATTTT. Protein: CASSQEMTSTQYF.

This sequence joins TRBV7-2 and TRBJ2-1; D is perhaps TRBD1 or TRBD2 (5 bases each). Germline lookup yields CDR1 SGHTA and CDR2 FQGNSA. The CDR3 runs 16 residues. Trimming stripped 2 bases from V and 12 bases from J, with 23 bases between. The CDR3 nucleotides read TGTGCCAGCAGCTTACAGAGGGAAAGGGGTGAAAAACTGCAGTTCTTC. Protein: CASSLQRERGEKLQFF.

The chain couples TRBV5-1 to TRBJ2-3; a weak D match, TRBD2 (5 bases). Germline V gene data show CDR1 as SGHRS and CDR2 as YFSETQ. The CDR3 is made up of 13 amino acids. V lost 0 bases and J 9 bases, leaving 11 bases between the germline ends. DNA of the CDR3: TGCGCCAGCAGCTTGGGGGGAGCGCCCACGCAGTATTTT. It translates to CASSLGGAPTQYF.

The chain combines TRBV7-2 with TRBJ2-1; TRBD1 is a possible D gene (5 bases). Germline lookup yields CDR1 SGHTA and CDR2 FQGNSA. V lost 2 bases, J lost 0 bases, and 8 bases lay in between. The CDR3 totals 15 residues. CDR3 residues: CASSLSRDSYNEQFF. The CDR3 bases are TGTGCCAGCAGCTTATCCAGGGACTCCTACAATGAGCAGTTCTTC.

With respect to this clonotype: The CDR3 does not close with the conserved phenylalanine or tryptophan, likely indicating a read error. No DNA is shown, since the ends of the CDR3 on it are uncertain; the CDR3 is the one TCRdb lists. CDR3 sequence reads: CASTLGRNYGGAN. The genes are TRBV7-6 and TRBJ1-2. Germline CDR1 and CDR2: SGHVS and FNYEAQ. The CDR3 has 13 amino acids, counting both end residues.

This CDR3 reads CASSLESTAQYF. CDR3 DNA sequence: TGTGCCAGCAGCTTAGAGTCGACAGCGCAGTATTTT. V usage is TRBV11-3 and J usage is TRBJ2-3, with TRBD1 as a possible D gene (5 bases). Germline V gene data show CDR1 as SGHNT and CDR2 as YENEEA. Trimming pared 0 bases from V and 10 bases from J, leaving 8 bases between. The CDR3 extends over 12 amino acids. The variable domain in full, with the rest retrieved from reference TRBV11-3 and TRBJ2-3, is EAGVVQSPRYKIIEKKQPVAFWCNPISGHNTLYWYLQNLGQGPELLIRYENEEAVDDSQLPKDRFSAERLKGVDSTLKIQPAELGDSAVYLCASSLESTAQYFGPGTRLTVL.